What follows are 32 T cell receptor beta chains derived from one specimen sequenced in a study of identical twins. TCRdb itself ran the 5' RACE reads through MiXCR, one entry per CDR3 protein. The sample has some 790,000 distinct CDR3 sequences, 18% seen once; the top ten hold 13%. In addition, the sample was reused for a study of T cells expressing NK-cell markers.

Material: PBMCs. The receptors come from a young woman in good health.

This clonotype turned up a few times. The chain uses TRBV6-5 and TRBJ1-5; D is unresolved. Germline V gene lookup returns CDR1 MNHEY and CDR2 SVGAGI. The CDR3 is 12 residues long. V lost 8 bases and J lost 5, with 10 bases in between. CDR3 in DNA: TGTGCCAGCGGCAGGAGGGATCAGCCCCAGCATTTT. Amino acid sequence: CASGRRDQPQHF.

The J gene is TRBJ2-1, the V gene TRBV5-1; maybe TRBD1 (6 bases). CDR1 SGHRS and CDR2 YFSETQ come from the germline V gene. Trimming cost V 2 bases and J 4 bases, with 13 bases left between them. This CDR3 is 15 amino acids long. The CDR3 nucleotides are TGCGCCAGCAGCTTAGTTGGAGGACAGTACAATGAGCAGTTCTTC. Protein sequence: CASSLVGGQYNEQFF.

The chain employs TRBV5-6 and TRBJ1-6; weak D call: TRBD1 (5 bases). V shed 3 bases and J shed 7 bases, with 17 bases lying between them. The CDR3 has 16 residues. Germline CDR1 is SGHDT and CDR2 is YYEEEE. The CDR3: CASSSLRGRGNSPLHF. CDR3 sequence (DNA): TGTGCCAGCAGCTCCTTACGGGGGAGAGGAAATTCACCCCTCCACTTT.

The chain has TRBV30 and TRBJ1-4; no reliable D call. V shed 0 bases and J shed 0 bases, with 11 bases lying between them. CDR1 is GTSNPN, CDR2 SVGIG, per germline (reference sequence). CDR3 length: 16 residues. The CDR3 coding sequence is TGTGCCTGGAGTGTAGGTGTGGCATCAACTAATGAAAAACTGTTTTTT. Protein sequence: CAWSVGVASTNEKLFF.

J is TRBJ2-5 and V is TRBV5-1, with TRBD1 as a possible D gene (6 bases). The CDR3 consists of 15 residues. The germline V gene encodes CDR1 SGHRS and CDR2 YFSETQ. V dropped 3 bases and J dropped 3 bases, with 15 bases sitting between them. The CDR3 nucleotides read TGCGCCAGCAGCTACTTTGGGGGCCGAGAAGAGACCCAGTACTTC. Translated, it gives CASSYFGGREETQYF.

CDR3 nucleotides: TGTGCAAGTCGCTTAGCGGTCGGGGGGTCATCAAGCACAGATACGCAGTATTTT. Translated, it gives CASRLAVGGSSSTDTQYF. The rearrangement links TRBV12-2 to TRBJ2-3; TRBD1 was called by the table and not checked on the DNA. TRBV12-2 is a known pseudogene. The CDR3 extends over 18 amino acids.

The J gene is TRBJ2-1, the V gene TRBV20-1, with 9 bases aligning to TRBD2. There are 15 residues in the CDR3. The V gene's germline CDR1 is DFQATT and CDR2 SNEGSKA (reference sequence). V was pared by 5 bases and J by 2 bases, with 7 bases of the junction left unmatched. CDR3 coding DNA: TGCAGTGCTTCCCGGACTAGCGAGACCTACAATGAGCAGTTCTTC. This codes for CSASRTSETYNEQFF.

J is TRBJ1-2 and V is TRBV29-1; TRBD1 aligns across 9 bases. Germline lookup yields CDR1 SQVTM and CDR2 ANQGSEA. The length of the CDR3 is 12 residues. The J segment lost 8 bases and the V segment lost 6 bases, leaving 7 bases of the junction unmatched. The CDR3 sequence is CSVRTGEEGYTF. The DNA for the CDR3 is TGCAGCGTGCGGACAGGGGAGGAAGGCTACACCTTC.

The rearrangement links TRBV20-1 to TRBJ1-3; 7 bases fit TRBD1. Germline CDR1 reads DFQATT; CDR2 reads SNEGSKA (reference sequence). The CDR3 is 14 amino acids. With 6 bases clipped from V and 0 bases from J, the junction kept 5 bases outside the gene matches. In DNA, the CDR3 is TGCAGTGCCACTGGACAGGCCTCTGGAAACACCATATATTTT. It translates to CSATGQASGNTIYF.

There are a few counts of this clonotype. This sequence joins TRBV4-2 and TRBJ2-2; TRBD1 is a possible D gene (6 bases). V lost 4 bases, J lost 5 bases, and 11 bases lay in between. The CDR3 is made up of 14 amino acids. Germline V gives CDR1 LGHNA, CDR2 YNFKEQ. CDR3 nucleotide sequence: TGTGCCAGCAGCCCACAGGGAATTACCGGGGAGCTGTTTTTT. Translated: CASSPQGITGELFF.

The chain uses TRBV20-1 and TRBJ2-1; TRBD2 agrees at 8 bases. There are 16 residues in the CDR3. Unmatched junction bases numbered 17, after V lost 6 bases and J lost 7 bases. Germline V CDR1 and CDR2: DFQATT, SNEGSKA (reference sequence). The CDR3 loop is CSANHPHGGASNEQFF. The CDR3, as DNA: TGCAGTGCCAATCACCCGCACGGGGGGGCTTCTAATGAGCAGTTCTTC.

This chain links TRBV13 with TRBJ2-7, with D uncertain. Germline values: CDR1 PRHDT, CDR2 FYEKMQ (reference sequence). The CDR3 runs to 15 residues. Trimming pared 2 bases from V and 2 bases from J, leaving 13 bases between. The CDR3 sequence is CASSLQFGRPYEQYF. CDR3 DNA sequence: TGTGCCAGCAGCTTACAGTTCGGACGGCCCTACGAGCAGTACTTC.

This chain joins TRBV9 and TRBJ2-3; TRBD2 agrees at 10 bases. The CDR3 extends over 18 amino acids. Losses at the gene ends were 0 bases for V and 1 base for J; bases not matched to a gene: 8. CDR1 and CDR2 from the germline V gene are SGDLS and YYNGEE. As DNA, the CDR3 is TGTGCCAGCAGCGTAGCCAGCGGGGGGGCCGGGGGCACAGATACGCAGTATTTT. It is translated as CASSVASGGAGGTDTQYF.

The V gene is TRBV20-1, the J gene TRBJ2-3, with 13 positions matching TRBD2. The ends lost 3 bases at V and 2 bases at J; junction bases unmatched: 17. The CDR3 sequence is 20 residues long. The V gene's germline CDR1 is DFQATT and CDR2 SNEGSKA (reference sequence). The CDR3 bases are TGCAGTGCTAGGAAGCTCAGGGAAGAGGGACTAGCGGGATTCACAGATACGCAGTATTTT. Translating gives CSARKLREEGLAGFTDTQYF.

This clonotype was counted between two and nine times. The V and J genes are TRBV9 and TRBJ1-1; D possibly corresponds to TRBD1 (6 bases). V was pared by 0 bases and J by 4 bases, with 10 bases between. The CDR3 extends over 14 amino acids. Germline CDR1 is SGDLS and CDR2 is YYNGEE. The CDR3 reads CASSVGGARTEAFF. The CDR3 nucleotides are TGTGCCAGCAGCGTAGGGGGGGCACGCACTGAAGCTTTCTTT.

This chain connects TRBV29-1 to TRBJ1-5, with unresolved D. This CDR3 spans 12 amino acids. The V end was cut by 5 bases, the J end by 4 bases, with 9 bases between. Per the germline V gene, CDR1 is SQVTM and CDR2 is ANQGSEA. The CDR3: CSVSDGNQPQHF. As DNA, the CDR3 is TGCAGCGTTTCGGATGGAAATCAGCCCCAGCATTTT. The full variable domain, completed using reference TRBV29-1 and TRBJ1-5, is SAVISQKPSRDICQRGTSLTIQCQVDSQVTMMFWYRQQPGQSLTLIATANQGSEATYESGFVIDKFPISRPNLTFSTLTVSNMSPEDSSIYLCSVSDGNQPQHFGDGTRLSIL.

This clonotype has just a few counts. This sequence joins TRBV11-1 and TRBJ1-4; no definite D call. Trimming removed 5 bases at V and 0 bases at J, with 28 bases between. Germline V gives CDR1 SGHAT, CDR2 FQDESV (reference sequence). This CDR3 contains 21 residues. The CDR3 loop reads CASSPWSGRLENSATNEKLFF. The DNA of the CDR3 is TGTGCCAGCAGCCCCTGGTCGGGTAGGCTGGAAAATTCGGCAACTAATGAAAAACTGTTTTTT.

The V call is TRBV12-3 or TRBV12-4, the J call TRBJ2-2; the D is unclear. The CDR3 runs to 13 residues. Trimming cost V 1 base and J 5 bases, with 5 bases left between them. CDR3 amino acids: CASSLVETGELFF. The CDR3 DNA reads TGTGCCAGCAGTTTAGTTGAAACCGGGGAGCTGTTTTTT.

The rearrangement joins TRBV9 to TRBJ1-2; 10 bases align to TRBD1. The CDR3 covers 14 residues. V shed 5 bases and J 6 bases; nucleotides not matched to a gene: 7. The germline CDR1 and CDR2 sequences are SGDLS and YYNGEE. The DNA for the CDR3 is TGTGCCAGCAGGGCCCCTGGGACAGGGGATGGCTACACCTTC. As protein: CASRAPGTGDGYTF.

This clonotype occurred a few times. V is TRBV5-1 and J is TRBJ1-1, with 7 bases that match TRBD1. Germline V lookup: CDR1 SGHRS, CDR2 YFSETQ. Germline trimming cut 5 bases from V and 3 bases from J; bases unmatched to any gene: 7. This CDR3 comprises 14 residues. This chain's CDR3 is CASSFIGQDTEAFF. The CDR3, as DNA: TGCGCCAGCAGTTTCATAGGACAGGACACTGAAGCTTTCTTT.

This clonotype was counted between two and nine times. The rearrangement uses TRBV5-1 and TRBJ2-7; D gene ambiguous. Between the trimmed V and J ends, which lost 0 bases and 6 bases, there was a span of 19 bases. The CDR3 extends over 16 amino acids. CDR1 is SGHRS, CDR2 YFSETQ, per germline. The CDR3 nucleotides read TGCGCCAGCAGCTTGGTAGGTTCCGGGTTGGGCGGCGAGCAGTACTTC. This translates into CASSLVGSGLGGEQYF.

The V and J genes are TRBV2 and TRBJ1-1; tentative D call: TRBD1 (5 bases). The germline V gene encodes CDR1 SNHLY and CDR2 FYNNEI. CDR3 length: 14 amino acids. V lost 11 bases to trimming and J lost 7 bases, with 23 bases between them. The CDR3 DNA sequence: TGTGCCGACACCGAGCAGGGAAGGGGAGGTGAAGCTTTCTTT. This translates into CADTEQGRGGEAFF.

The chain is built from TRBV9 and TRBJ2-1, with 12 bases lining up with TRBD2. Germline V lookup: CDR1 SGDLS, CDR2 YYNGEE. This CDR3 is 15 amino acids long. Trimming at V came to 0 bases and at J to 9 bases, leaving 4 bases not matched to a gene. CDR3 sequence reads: CASSVDVLAGGEQFF. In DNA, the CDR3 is TGTGCCAGCAGCGTAGACGTACTAGCGGGAGGTGAGCAGTTCTTC.

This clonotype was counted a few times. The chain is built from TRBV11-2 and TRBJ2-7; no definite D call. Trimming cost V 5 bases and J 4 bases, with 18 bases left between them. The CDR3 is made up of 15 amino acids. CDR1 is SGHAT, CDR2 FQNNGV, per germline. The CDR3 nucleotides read TGTGCCAGCAGCCCCGGTTGGGTAGGAAGTTACGAGCAGTACTTC. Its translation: CASSPGWVGSYEQYF.

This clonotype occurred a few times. The CDR3 spells CASSRPGETEAFF. CDR3 coding DNA: TGTGCCAGCAGCCGACCGGGGGAGACTGAAGCTTTCTTT. The rearrangement uses TRBV3-1 and TRBJ1-1; possibly TRBD1 for D (5 bases). This CDR3 is 13 amino acids long. V lost 4 bases, J lost 5 bases, and 11 bases lay in between. CDR1 is LGHDT, CDR2 YNNKEL, per germline (reference sequence).

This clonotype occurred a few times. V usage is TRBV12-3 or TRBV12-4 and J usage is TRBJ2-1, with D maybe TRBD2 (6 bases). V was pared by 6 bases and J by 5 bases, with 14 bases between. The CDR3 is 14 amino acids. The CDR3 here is CASSRGAGNNEQFF. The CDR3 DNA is TGTGCCAGCAGCCGCGGGGCGGGGAACAATGAGCAGTTCTTC.

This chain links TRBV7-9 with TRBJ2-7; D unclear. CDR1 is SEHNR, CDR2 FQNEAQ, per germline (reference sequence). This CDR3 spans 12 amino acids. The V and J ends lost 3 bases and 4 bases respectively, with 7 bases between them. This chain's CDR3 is CASSLDHYEQYF. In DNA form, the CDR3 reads TGTGCCAGCAGCTTGGACCATTACGAGCAGTACTTC.

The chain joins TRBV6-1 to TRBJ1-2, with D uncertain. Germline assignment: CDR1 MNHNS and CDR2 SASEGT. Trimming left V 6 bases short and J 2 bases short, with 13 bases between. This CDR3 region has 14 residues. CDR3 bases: TGTGCCAGCAGACTTAGAGTAGGAAACTATGGCTACACCTTC. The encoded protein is CASRLRVGNYGYTF.

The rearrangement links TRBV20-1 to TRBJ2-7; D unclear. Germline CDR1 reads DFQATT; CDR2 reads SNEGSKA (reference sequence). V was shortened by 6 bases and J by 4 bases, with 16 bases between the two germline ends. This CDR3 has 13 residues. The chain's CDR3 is CSAFGTIPYEQYF. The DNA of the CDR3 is TGCAGTGCATTCGGCACAATTCCGTACGAGCAGTACTTC.

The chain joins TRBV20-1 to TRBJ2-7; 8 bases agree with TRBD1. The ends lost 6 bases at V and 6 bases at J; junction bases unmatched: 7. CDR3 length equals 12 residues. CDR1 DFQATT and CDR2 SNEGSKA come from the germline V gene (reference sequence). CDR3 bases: TGCAGTGCGTGGACAGGGAAAGGCGAGCAGTACTTC. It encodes CSAWTGKGEQYF.

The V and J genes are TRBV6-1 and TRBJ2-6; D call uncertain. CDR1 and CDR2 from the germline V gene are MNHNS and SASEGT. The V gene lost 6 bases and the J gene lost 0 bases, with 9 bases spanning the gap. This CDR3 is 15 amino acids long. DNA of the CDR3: TGTGCCAGCAGCCCCAGTATCTCTGGGGCCAACGTCCTGACTTTC. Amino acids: CASSPSISGANVLTF.

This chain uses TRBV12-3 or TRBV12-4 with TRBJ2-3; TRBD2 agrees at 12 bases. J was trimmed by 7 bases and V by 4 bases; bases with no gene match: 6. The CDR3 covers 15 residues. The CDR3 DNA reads TGTGCCAGCAGTTCTAGCGGGGGGGCCGCCTATACGCAGTATTTT. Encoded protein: CASSSSGGAAYTQYF.